This T cell receptor (beta chain) was observed in a study of T cell changes during pregnancy in multiple sclerosis. TCRdb's copy holds only in-frame clones and misses some; the assay was immunoSEQ multiplex PCR. In the table there are 70,000 to 95,000 clones, about 93% of which are singletons. Losses at the gene ends were 4 bases for V and 2 bases for J; bases not matched to a gene: 7. The CDR3 length is 17 residues. Germline V lookup: CDR1 SGHDN, CDR2 FVKESK. The sample consisted of peripheral blood, taken in the first trimester of pregnancy. This sequence joins TRBV14 and TRBJ2-1, with 11 nucleotides matching TRBD2. The receptor was derived from a female donor with multiple sclerosis, enrolled in a pregnancy study. The CDR3 spells CASSPRLAGRAYNEQFF. For the CDR3, the DNA is TGTGCCAGCAGCCCTAGACTAGCGGGGAGGGCCTACAATGAGCAGTTCTTC.